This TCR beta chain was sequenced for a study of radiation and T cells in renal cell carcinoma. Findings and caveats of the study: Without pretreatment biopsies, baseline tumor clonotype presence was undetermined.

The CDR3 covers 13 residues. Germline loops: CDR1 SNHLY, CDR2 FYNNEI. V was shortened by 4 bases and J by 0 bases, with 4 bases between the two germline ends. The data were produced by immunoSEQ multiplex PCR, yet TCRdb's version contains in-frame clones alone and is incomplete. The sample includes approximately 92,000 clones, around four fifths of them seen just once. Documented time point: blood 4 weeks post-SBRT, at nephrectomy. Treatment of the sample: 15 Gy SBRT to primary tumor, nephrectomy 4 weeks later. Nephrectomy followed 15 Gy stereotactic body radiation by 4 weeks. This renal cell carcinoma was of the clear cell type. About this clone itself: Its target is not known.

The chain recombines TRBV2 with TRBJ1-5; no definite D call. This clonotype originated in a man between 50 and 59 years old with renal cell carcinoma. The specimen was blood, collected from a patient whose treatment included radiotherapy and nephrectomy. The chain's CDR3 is CASSAYSNQPQHF. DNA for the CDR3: TGTGCCAGCAGTGCCTATAGCAATCAGCCCCAGCATTTT. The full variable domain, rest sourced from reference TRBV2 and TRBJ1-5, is EPEVTQTPSHQVTQMGQEVILRCVPISNHLYFYWYRQILGQKVEFLVSFYNNEISEKSEIFDDQFSVERPDGSNFTLKIRSTKLEDSAMYFCASSAYSNQPQHFGDGTRLSIL.